The rows below give T cell receptor beta chains drawn from one sample of a study of cytomegalovirus exposure and HLA in healthy donors. Profiled with immunoSEQ multiplex PCR; TCRdb holds only in-frame clones, not every one. The table has approximately 150,000 clones, about 75% seen once. The source material was PBMCs. These receptors all come from a man between 18 and 29 years old in good health and CMV-seropositive. CDR3s include the opening cysteine and the closing phenylalanine or tryptophan. D genes are given only for firm matches. The listing skips clone size in some rows; elsewhere it reads once, few, many or a size class.

j_gene | d_gene | v_gene | abundance | CDR3nt | CDR3aa
TRBJ1-5 | - | TRBV27 | few | TGTGCCAGCAAGGAACGGGATCAGCCCCAGCATTTT | CASKERDQPQHF
TRBJ2-3 | TRBD2 | TRBV6-5 | once | TGTGCCAGCAGTCCGACTAGCGGGATCACAGATACGCAGTATTTT | CASSPTSGITDTQYF
TRBJ2-2 | - | TRBV5-4 | - | TGTGCCAGCAGCTTTTTGGGCAGAACCGGGGAGCTGTTTTTT | CASSFLGRTGELFF
TRBJ1-1 | TRBD1 | TRBV25-1 | - | TGTGCCAGCAACCGACAGGGGAACACTGAAGCTTTCTTT | CASNRQGNTEAFF
TRBJ2-5 | TRBD1 | TRBV5-6 | - | TGTGCCAGCAGCTTACCGGGACAGGGGCCTTCCCCCCAAGAGACCCAGTACTTC | CASSLPGQGPSPQETQYF
TRBJ1-1 | TRBD1 | TRBV5-1 | - | TGCGCCAGCAGCGAGAGGACAGGGTACGAGGGCACTGAAGCTTTCTTT | CASSERTGYEGTEAFF
TRBJ2-3 | TRBD2 | TRBV18 | few | TGTGCCAGCTCACCTGGCGGGGGAGATACGCAGTATTTT | CASSPGGGDTQYF
TRBJ2-5 | - | TRBV6-1 | - | TGTGCCACTTCTGGGGGCCGAGAGACCCAGTACTTC | CATSGGRETQYF
TRBJ2-5 | - | TRBV6-1 | - | TGTGCCAGCAGTGAAGCCCCGGGCGGGCAAGAGACCCAGTACTTC | CASSEAPGGQETQYF
TRBJ2-2 | TRBD1 | TRBV4-1 | - | TGCGCCAGCAGCCCTGGACAGGGGGACACCGGGGAGCTGTTTTTT | CASSPGQGDTGELFF
TRBJ2-1 | - | TRBV1 | - | TGCACCAGCAGCAAAGCGAGGGTTCTCACCAATGAGCAGTTCTTC | CTSSKARVLTNEQFF
TRBJ2-3 | - | TRBV2 | once | TGTGCCAGCAGTGATTTTCTGGAGACAGATACGCAGTATTTT | CASSDFLETDTQYF
TRBJ2-2 | - | TRBV27 | - | TGTGCCAGCAGTTTGTTTGTCCAGGCGAACACCGGGGAGCTGTTTTTT | CASSLFVQANTGELFF
TRBJ2-2 | TRBD1 | TRBV10-1 | - | TGCGCCAGCAGTCTCCTGACAGGGGCCACCGGGGAGCTGTTTTTT | CASSLLTGATGELFF
TRBJ1-4 | TRBD1 | TRBV15 | - | TGTGCCACCAGCAGAGGACAGGGAGAAAAACTGTTTTTT | CATSRGQGEKLFF
TRBJ2-3 | - | TRBV7-8 | - | TGTGCCAGCAGCTTAGGAAGGGAGGCAGATACGCAGTATTTT | CASSLGREADTQYF
TRBJ2-5 | - | TRBV5-1 | - | TGCGCCAGCAGCACCGGTCCCAGGCAGGTAGAGACCCAGTACTTC | CASSTGPRQVETQYF
TRBJ1-6 | - | TRBV2 | - | TGTGCCAGCTACAGGGCCAGCTCCTATAATTCACCCCTCCACTTT | CASYRASSYNSPLHF
TRBJ1-1 | - | TRBV25-1 | - | TGTGCCAGCGGGAGGGAGACGAACACTGAAGCTTTCTTT | CASGRETNTEAFF
TRBJ1-2 | - | TRBV28 | few | TGTGCCAGCAGTTTATCCGGGGCAGGGGTATATGGCTACACCTTC | CASSLSGAGVYGYTF
TRBJ1-5 | - | TRBV7-8 | - | TGTGCCAGCAGCCTGGAGGGAGGATGGCAGCCCCAGCATTTT | CASSLEGGWQPQHF
TRBJ1-5 | TRBD1 | TRBV19 | once | TGTGCCAGTAGGACCGAACAGGGGCTGCAGCAGCCCCAGCATTTT | CASRTEQGLQQPQHF
TRBJ1-3 | TRBD1 | TRBV6-5 | - | TGTGCCAGCAGGGACAGGGTAAATTCTGGAAACACCATATATTTT | CASRDRVNSGNTIYF
TRBJ1-4 | - | TRBV25-1 | - | TGTGCCAGCAGTGGCGGGCTGCACCCAAATGAAAAACTGTTTTTT | CASSGGLHPNEKLFF
TRBJ1-1 | - | TRBV6-5 | once | TGTGCCAGCACCAACGAGGCGAACACTGAAGCTTTCTTT | CASTNEANTEAFF